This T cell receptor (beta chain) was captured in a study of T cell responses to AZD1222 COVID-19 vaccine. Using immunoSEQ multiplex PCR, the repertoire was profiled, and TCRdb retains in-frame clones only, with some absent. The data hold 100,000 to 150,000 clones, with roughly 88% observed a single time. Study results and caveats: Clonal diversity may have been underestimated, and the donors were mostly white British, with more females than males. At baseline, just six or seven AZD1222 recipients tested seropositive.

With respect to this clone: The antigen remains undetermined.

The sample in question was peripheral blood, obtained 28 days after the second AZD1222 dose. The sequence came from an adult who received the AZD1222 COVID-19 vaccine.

The CDR3 DNA is TGTGCCAGCAGTGGACCAACAGGTTATGGCTACACCTTC. Residues: CASSGPTGYGYTF. The genes are TRBV2 and TRBJ1-2; D is perhaps TRBD1 (5 bases). Trimming left V 4 bases short and J 5 bases short, with 11 bases between. Germline lookup yields CDR1 SNHLY and CDR2 FYNNEI. The CDR3 loop spans 13 amino acids.